The 22 T cell receptor beta chains below come from one sample, sequenced in a study of T cell responses to AZD1222 COVID-19 vaccine. The protocol was immunoSEQ multiplex PCR, while the TCRdb copy is restricted to in-frame clones and leaves out a portion. The sample records more than 55,000 clones, roughly 80% being singletons. The sequencing here drew on peripheral blood, taken 28 days after the second AZD1222 dose. These receptors came from an adult who received the AZD1222 COVID-19 vaccine.

V is TRBV15 and J is TRBJ2-7; the match to TRBD1 covers 8 bases. The CDR3 totals 14 residues. The V gene end was trimmed by 3 bases and the J gene end by 3 bases; junction bases not matched to a gene: 4. CDR1 is LNHNV and CDR2 is YYDKDF in the germline V gene (reference sequence). CDR3 region: CATSRDRAGYEQYF. Written as DNA, the CDR3 is TGTGCCACCAGCAGGGACAGGGCAGGCTACGAGCAGTACTTC.

The chain carries TRBV5-1 and TRBJ2-1; D not resolved. Trimming stripped 0 bases from V and 0 bases from J, with 7 bases between. The length of the CDR3 is 15 residues. CDR1 is SGHRS and CDR2 is YFSETQ in the germline V gene. CDR3: CASSLDGPSYNEQFF. The CDR3 DNA follows: TGCGCCAGCAGCTTGGACGGCCCCTCCTACAATGAGCAGTTCTTC.

The rearrangement joins TRBV24-1 to TRBJ2-3, with TRBD2 as a possible D gene (6 bases). The CDR3 totals 16 residues. Germline CDR1 is KGHDR and CDR2 is SFDVKD. V shed 3 bases and J shed 5 bases, with 17 bases lying between them. This CDR3 is CATSDIGGEQRDTQYF. As DNA, the CDR3 is TGTGCCACCAGTGATATTGGCGGGGAACAAAGAGATACGCAGTATTTT.

V gene TRBV11-2 combines with J gene TRBJ2-7, with D uncertain. This CDR3 comprises 14 residues. The V gene lost 1 base and the J gene lost 2 bases, with 9 bases spanning the gap. Germline assignment: CDR1 SGHAT and CDR2 FQNNGV. In nucleotides, the CDR3 is TGTGCCAGCAGCTTAGGCGCAGCCACCTACGAGCAGTACTTC. This codes for CASSLGAATYEQYF. Variable domain in full (rest from reference TRBV11-2 and TRBJ2-7): EAGVAQSPRYKIIEKRQSVAFWCNPISGHATLYWYQQILGQGPKLLIQFQNNGVVDDSQLPKDRFSAERLKGVDSTLKIQPAKLEDSAVYLCASSLGAATYEQYFGPGTRLTVT.

The rearrangement uses TRBV3-1 (or the pseudogene TRBV3-2) and TRBJ2-7; 12 nucleotides match TRBD1. The length of the CDR3 is 14 residues. V shed 4 bases and J 6 bases; nucleotides not matched to a gene: 4. Looked up from germline, CDR1 is LGHDT and CDR2 is YNNKEL (reference sequence). CDR3: CASSLGTGGGEQYF. In DNA form, the CDR3 reads TGTGCCAGCAGCCTCGGGACAGGGGGCGGCGAGCAGTACTTC.

CDR3 residues: CASSSRLRTGNTIYF. The CDR3 coding sequence is TGTGCCAGCAGTTCAAGACTCCGGACCGGAAACACCATATATTTT. The chain carries TRBV7-9 and TRBJ1-3, with D hard to call. CDR3 length: 15 residues. Looked up from germline, CDR1 is SEHNR and CDR2 is FQNEAQ (reference sequence). The V end was cut by 6 bases, the J end by 4 bases, with 16 bases between.

CDR3 amino acids: CSASPGRDSPLHF. The CDR3 DNA follows: TGCAGTGCTAGTCCGGGGAGGGATTCACCCCTCCACTTT. The V call is TRBV20-1, the J call TRBJ1-6; D unclear. Between the trimmed V and J ends, which lost 3 bases and 8 bases, there was a span of 11 bases. CDR3 length: 13 residues. Germline CDR1 and CDR2: DFQATT and SNEGSKA (reference sequence).

This clone was seen a few times. This chain connects TRBV19 to TRBJ1-5; no definite D call. Trimming cost V 1 base and J 3 bases, with 7 bases left between them. This CDR3 has 14 amino acids. CDR1 is LNHDA, CDR2 SQIVND, per germline (reference sequence). CDR3 amino acids: CASSIAGFNQPQHF. The CDR3 DNA follows: TGTGCCAGTAGTATAGCAGGATTCAATCAGCCCCAGCATTTT.

The gene calls are TRBV7-2 and TRBJ1-2, with unresolved D. The V end lost 0 bases, the J end lost 6 bases, and 11 bases lay between the germline ends. The CDR3 has 14 residues. Germline V gene sequence: CDR1 SGHTA, CDR2 FQGNSA. CDR3 in DNA: TGTGCCAGCAGCTTAGCCGCTCAAAGCGATGGCTACACCTTC. Amino acids: CASSLAAQSDGYTF.

V usage is TRBV10-1 and J usage is TRBJ1-2; TRBD1 is a possible D gene (6 bases). The CDR3 length is 13 residues. In germline, CDR1 is WNHNN, CDR2 SYGVQD (reference sequence). Trimming pared 3 bases from V and 10 bases from J, leaving 15 bases between. The CDR3 bases are TGCGCCAGCAGTGATTGGCAGGGGAGCTCCTACACCTTC. Its translation: CASSDWQGSSYTF.

This clone has more than one count but fewer than ten. V is TRBV2 and J is TRBJ2-7; D gene uncertain. V lost 6 bases to trimming and J lost 6 bases, with 18 bases between them. The CDR3 runs 14 residues. CDR1 is SNHLY and CDR2 is FYNNEI in the germline V gene. The CDR3 nucleotides read TGTGCCAGCAGACTGCAGATTGAAACGGGCGAGCAGTACTTC. This codes for CASRLQIETGEQYF.

This clone was observed a handful of times. The chain carries TRBV5-1 and TRBJ2-6; no clear D. Germline assignment: CDR1 SGHRS and CDR2 YFSETQ. With 2 bases removed from V and 0 bases from J, the gap between germline ends came to 15 bases. The CDR3 spans 18 residues. This chain's CDR3 is CASSFGYKQLSGANVLTF. CDR3 in DNA: TGCGCCAGCAGCTTCGGGTACAAACAGCTCTCTGGGGCCAACGTCCTGACTTTC.

This clone was detected a few times. The chain is built from TRBV28 and TRBJ2-7; 10 bases are a match to TRBD1. With V trimmed by 6 bases and J by 7 bases, 6 bases remained unmatched. Germline lookup yields CDR1 MDHEN and CDR2 SYDVKM. The CDR3 covers 13 residues. CDR3 protein: CASSRQGAGEQYF. CDR3 nucleotide sequence: TGTGCCAGCAGCCGACAGGGGGCGGGGGAGCAGTACTTC.

The chain joins TRBV5-4 to TRBJ1-2, with D maybe TRBD1 (6 bases). The CDR3 is made up of 14 amino acids. The germline V gene encodes CDR1 SGHNT and CDR2 YYREEE (reference sequence). V gave up 4 bases and J gave up 2 bases, with 12 bases separating them. The CDR3: CASSVDSQNYGYTF. CDR3 DNA sequence: TGTGCCAGCAGCGTGGACAGCCAGAACTATGGCTACACCTTC.

This clone is medium-sized (0.01 to 0.1%) within its sample. The CDR3 reads CASDLNTEAFF. CDR3 nucleotides: TGTGCCAGCGACCTGAACACTGAAGCTTTCTTT. J is TRBJ1-1 and V is TRBV2; D not resolved. The CDR3 has 11 residues. Germline CDR1 is SNHLY and CDR2 is FYNNEI. V was shortened by 8 bases and J by 0 bases, with 4 bases between the two germline ends.

The chain recombines TRBV7-2 with TRBJ1-2; weak D call: TRBD1 (6 bases). Trimming took 5 bases from V and 0 from J, leaving 10 bases between them. This CDR3 region has 14 residues. Germline V gene data show CDR1 as SGHTA and CDR2 as FQGNSA. The CDR3 reads CASSPGTSNYGYTF. The CDR3 DNA reads as TGTGCCAGCAGCCCCGGGACATCTAACTATGGCTACACCTTC. Together with reference TRBV7-2 and TRBJ1-2, the CDR3 gives the full variable domain: GAGVSQSPSNKVTEKGKDVELRCDPISGHTALYWYRQSLGQGLEFLIYFQGNSAPDKSGLPSDRFSAERTGGSVSTLTIQRTQQEDSAVYLCASSPGTSNYGYTFGSGTRLTVV.

The chain combines TRBV7-2 with TRBJ1-2; TRBD1 is a possible D gene (5 bases). The V gene's germline CDR1 is SGHTA and CDR2 FQGNSA. The CDR3 runs 13 residues. Trimming took 5 bases from V and 7 from J, leaving 14 bases between them. CDR3 protein: CASSPRSQGGYTF. The DNA for the CDR3 is TGTGCCAGCAGCCCCCGATCCCAGGGTGGCTACACCTTC.

This chain joins TRBV10-3 and TRBJ1-4; D gene unclear. The germline CDR1 and CDR2 sequences are ENHRY and SYGVKD. The V and J ends lost 7 bases and 8 bases respectively, with 11 bases between them. This CDR3 has 12 amino acids. The CDR3 DNA follows: TGTGCCATCAAGGATATGGACGAAAAACTGTTTTTT. Its protein is CAIKDMDEKLFF.

V gene TRBV30 combines with J gene TRBJ2-3; D not certain. Trimming pared 2 bases from V and 2 bases from J, leaving 8 bases between. CDR3 length equals 13 residues. From germline, CDR1 is GTSNPN and CDR2 SVGIG (reference sequence). The CDR3 protein is CAWSFTATDTQYF. The CDR3 DNA reads TGTGCCTGGAGTTTCACAGCCACAGATACGCAGTATTTT.

V and J are TRBV6-5 and TRBJ1-5, with D hard to call. The germline CDR1 and CDR2 sequences are MNHEY and SVGAGI. This CDR3 comprises 11 residues. V lost 2 bases and J lost 13, with 9 bases in between. The CDR3 here is CASSYGPMQHF. As DNA, the CDR3 is TGTGCCAGCAGTTACGGGCCGATGCAGCATTTT.

V and J are TRBV28 and TRBJ1-1; no definite D call. V was clipped by 4 bases and J by 11 bases, with 8 bases between them. In germline, CDR1 is MDHEN, CDR2 SYDVKM. The CDR3 has 10 amino acids. The DNA for the CDR3 is TGTGCCAGCAGTTCCCGACGGGCTTTCTTT. This gives the protein CASSSRRAFF.

The chain is built from TRBV6-2 or TRBV6-3 and TRBJ1-5, with D possibly being TRBD1 (5 bases). Germline V gene sequence: CDR1 MNHEY, CDR2 SVGEGT. With 5 bases removed from V and 0 bases from J, the gap between germline ends came to 14 bases. There are 16 residues in the CDR3. The CDR3 nucleotides read TGTGCCAGCAGTCACGACACAGGATCTAGCAATCAGCCCCAGCATTTT. It yields the protein CASSHDTGSSNQPQHF.